The sequence of this T cell receptor beta chain was determined in a study of shared clonotypes between healthy human individuals. Study-level information: Per donor, three plates held CD4 naive cells, three held CD4 memory, two held CD8 naive and one held CD8 memory. Notes on the study in general: Naive CD4 clonotypes overlapped across several donors at around 4.7%.

The donors were adults (healthy and HIV-negative) with no recent acute infections or vaccinations. CDR3 size: 18 residues. Germline V lookup: CDR1 MNHEY, CDR2 SMNVEV (reference sequence). The V and J ends lost 2 bases and 0 bases, in that order; junction bases with no gene match: 2. In regard to this clone: Its antigen is not known.

Clones were read by immunoSEQ multiplex PCR, and TCRdb kept only the in-frame ones, dropping some. The data show 2 million to 2.5 million clones, about 92% seen once. The rearrangement links TRBV27 to TRBJ2-6, with 12 bases aligning to TRBD2. Sequenced: naive CD4+ T cells from PBMCs. Subset defined: CD45RA+ positively selected. The origin of this receptor is a man aged 18-30 years in good health. Some clones in this sample may be carry-over from other donors' samples. The CDR3 coding sequence is TGTGCCAGCAGTTTAGGACTAGCGGGAAGCTCTGGGGCCAACGTCCTGACTTTC. Residues: CASSLGLAGSSGANVLTF.